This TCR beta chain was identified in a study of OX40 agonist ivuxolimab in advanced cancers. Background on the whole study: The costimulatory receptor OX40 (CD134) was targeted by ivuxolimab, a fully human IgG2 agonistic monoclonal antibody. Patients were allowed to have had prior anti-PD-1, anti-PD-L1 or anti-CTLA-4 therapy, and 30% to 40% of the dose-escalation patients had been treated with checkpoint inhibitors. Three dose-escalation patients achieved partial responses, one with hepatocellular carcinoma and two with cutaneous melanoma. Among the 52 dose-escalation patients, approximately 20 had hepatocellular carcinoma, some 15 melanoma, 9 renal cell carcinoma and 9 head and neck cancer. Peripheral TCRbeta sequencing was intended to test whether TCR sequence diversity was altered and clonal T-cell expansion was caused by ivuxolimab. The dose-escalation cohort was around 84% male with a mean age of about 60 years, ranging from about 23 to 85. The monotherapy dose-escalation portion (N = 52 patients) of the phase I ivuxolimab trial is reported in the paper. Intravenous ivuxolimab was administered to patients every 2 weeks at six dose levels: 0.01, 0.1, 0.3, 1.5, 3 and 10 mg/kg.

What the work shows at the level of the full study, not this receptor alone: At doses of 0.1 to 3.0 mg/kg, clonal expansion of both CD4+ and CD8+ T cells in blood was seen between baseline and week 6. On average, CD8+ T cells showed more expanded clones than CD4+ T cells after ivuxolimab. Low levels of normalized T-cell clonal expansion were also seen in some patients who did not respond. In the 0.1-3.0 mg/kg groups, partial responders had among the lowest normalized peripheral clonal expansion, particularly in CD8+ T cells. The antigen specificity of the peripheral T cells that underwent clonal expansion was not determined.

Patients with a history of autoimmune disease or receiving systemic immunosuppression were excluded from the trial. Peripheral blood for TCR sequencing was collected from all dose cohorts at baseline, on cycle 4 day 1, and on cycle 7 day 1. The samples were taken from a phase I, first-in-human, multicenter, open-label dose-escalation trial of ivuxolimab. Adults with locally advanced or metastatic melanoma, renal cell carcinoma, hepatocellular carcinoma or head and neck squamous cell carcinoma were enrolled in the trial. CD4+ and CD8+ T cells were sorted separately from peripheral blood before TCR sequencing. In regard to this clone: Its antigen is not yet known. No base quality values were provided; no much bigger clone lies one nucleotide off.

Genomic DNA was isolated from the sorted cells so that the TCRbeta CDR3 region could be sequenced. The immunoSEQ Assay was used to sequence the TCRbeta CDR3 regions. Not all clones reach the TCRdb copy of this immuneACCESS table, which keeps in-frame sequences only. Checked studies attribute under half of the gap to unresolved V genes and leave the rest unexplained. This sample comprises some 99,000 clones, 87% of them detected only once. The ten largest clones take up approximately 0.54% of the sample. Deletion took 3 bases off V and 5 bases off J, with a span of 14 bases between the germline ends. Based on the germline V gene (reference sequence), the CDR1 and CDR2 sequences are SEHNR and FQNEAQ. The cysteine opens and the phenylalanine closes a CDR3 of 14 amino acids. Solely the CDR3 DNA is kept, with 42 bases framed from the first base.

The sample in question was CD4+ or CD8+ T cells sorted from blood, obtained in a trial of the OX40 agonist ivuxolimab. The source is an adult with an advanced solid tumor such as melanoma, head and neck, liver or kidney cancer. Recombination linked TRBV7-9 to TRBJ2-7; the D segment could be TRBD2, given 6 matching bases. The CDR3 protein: CASSLGTGANEQYF. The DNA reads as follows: TGTGCCAGCAGCTTGGGGACGGGAGCAAACGAGCAGTACTTC.